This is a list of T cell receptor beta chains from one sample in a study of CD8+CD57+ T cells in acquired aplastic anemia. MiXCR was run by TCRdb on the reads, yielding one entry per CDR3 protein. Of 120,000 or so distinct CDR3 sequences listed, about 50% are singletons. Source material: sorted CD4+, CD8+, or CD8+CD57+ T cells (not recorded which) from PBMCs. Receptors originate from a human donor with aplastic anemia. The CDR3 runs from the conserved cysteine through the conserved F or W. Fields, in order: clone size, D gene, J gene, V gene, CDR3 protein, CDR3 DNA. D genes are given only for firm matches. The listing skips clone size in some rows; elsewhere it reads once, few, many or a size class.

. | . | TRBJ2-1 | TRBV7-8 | CASSFRAPSNEQFF | TGTGCCAGCAGCTTTCGTGCCCCCAGCAATGAGCAGTTCTTC
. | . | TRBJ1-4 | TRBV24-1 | CATSETDSSGEKLFF | TGTGCCACCAGTGAAACCGACAGCTCGGGAGAAAAACTGTTTTTT
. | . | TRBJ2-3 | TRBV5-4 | CASSLVASAHTQYF | TGTGCCAGCAGCTTGGTTGCTAGCGCGCATACGCAGTATTTT
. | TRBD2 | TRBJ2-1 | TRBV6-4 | CASSDSYLGTSGRHYNEQFF | TGTGCCAGCAGTGACTCATATTTAGGGACTAGCGGGAGGCATTACAATGAGCAGTTCTTC
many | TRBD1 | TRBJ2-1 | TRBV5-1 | CASSPQGAVSYNEQFF | TGCGCCAGCAGCCCACAGGGGGCGGTGTCTTACAATGAGCAGTTCTTC
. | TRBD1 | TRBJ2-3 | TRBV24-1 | CATSDWGTGADTQYF | TGTGCCACCAGTGATTGGGGCACAGGGGCAGATACGCAGTATTTT
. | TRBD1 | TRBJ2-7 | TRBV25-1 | CASSYRGNSEQYF | TGTGCCAGCAGCTACAGGGGTAATTCCGAGCAGTACTTC
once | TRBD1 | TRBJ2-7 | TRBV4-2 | CASSEGAYSYEQYF | TGTGCCAGCAGCGAGGGGGCTTACTCCTACGAGCAGTACTTC
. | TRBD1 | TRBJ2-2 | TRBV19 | CASSGDSGTGELFF | TGTGCCAGTAGTGGGGACAGCGGAACCGGGGAGCTGTTTTTT
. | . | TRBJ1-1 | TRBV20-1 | CSAINREANLVAFF | TGCAGCGCTATCAACCGGGAGGCAAATCTGGTAGCTTTCTTT
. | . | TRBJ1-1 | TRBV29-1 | CSVDPDDTEAFF | TGCAGCGTTGATCCCGATGACACTGAAGCTTTCTTT
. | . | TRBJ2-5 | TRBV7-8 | CASSQGTRETQYF | TGTGCCAGCAGCCAAGGGACAAGGGAGACCCAGTACTTC
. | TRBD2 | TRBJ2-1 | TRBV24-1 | CATSPRGGTSGYNEQFF | TGTGCCACCAGTCCCCGGGGTGGGACTAGCGGATACAATGAGCAGTTCTTC
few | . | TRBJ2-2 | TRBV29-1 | CSVVGPLGELFF | TGCAGCGTTGTCGGGCCTCTCGGGGAGCTGTTTTTT
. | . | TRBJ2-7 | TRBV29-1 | CSVALACEQYF | TGCAGCGTCGCCCTAGCGTGCGAGCAGTACTTC
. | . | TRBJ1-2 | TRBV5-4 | CASSLVGEYDGYTF | TGTGCCAGCAGCTTGGTCGGGGAATATGATGGCTACACCTTC
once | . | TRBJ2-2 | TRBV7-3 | CASSSKTKSFTGELFF | TGTGCCAGCAGCTCAAAAACCAAGAGTTTCACCGGGGAGCTGTTTTTT
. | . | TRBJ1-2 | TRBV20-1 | CSADDGYYGYTF | TGCAGTGCCGACGACGGATACTATGGCTACACCTTC
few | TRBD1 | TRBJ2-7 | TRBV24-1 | CATKGTGGNEQYF | TGTGCCACCAAGGGGACAGGGGGAAACGAGCAGTACTTC
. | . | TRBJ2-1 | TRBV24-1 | CATSDPRGGGDYNEQFF | TGTGCCACCAGTGATCCCAGGGGTGGGGGCGACTACAATGAGCAGTTCTTC
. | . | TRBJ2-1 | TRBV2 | CASSEARENEQFF | TGTGCCAGCAGTGAAGCGCGAGAGAATGAGCAGTTCTTC
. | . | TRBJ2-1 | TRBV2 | CASSWDSQTEQFF | TGTGCCAGCAGTTGGGACTCGCAAACCGAGCAGTTCTTC